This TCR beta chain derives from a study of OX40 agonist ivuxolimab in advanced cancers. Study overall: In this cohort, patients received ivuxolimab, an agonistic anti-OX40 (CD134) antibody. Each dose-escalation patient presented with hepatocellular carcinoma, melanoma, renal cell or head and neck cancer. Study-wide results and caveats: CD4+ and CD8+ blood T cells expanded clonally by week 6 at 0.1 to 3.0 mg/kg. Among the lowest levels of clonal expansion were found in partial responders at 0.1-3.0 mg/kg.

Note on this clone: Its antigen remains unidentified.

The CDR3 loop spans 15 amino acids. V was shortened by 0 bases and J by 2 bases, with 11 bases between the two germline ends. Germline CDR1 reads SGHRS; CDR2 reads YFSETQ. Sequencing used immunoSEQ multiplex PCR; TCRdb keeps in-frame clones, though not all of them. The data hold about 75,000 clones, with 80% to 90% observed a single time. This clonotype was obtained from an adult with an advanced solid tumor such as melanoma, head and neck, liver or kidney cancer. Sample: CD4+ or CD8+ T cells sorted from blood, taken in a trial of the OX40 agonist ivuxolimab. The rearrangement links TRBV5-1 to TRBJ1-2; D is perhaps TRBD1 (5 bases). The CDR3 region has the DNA TGCGCCAGCAGCTTGGTGGCTGGGGGGAACTATGGCTACACCTTC. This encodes CASSLVAGGNYGYTF.